The present T cell receptor (beta chain) was sequenced within a study of CD8+ T cells in alopecia areata (dated by TCRdb to about 2018). About the study as a whole: The treated patients, all with moderate-to-severe alopecia areata, were enrolled in an open-label pilot trial of oral tofacitinib given at 5 to 10 mg twice daily. Patients stayed on tofacitinib for 6 to 18 months and then had 6 months of follow-up off drug so that delayed response and recurrence could be assessed. The SALT score, which quantifies the percentage of affected scalp surface area, was used to measure disease severity in treated patients. To study T cell clonal expansion in alopecia areata, the researchers applied high-throughput TCRbeta sequencing to both the C3H/HeJ mouse model and human patients. In humans, TCRbeta sequencing was performed on scalp tissue and on sorted CD4+ and CD8+ peripheral blood T cells from healthy controls and from patients with patchy or totalis/universalis alopecia areata. Patients on tofacitinib were biopsied at baseline and after 4 and 24 weeks of treatment, and several of the patients also had a later scalp biopsy. Scalp clonality was compared across normal scalp (n=4), patchy alopecia areata scalp (n=8), and alopecia totalis/universalis scalp (n=8). RNA came from the PAXgene miRNA kit for fixed scalp, the miRNeasy kit for PBMCs, and the RNeasy kit for mouse skin. immunoSEQ multiplex PCR using 35 Vbeta forward primers and 13 Jbeta reverse primers was used to amplify TCRbeta CDR3 regions. General conclusions and limits of the study: Tofacitinib significantly lowered scalp clonality and the number of expanded CD8+ clones among the top 100 scalp clones. Compared with mice, TCR sequences shared between patients were less clear, possibly partly because of HLA diversity across the patient population. Many expanded lesional clones persisted in scalp and blood during tofacitinib treatment, which may partly explain relapse after stopping treatment. Lesional scalp, especially in alopecia totalis/universalis, showed higher clonality and more expanded CD8+ clones than normal scalp, suggesting antigenic drive. Unlike mouse skin, which is dominated by gammadelta T cells, normal human skin has resident alphabeta T cells that are also sequenced, and this complicates analysis of the scalp TCR repertoire. Because the treated cohort was small and had only one nonresponder, larger studies are needed to examine links between baseline CD8+ expansion and response.

Between the V and J ends, shortened by 2 bases and 3 bases respectively, the junction contains 17 bases. Taken from cysteine to phenylalanine, the CDR3 has 15 residues. The entry retains the CDR3 DNA only, 45 bases that are in frame from base 1. The germline V gene (reference sequence) provides CDR1 GTSNPN and CDR2 SVGIG. Details on this clone: Its antigen has not been determined. No base-level quality is on record; no much larger clone is a single base apart.

In the paper's terms, the time point label means: four to five weeks on oral tofacitinib. The treatment or condition label, as the study defines it: oral pan-JAK inhibitor, 5-10 mg twice daily. Lesional scalp punch biopsies and peripheral blood were collected from alopecia areata patients. PBMCs were isolated by density centrifugation and stained for CD3, CD4 and CD8, after which CD4+ and CD8+ T cells were sorted on a FACSAria. The library was obtained by the immunoSEQ multiplex PCR assay. RNA was extracted from all samples and reverse transcribed into cDNA as template for TCR sequencing. SuperScript III was used to make first-strand cDNA, primed with a 2:1 mix of oligo-dT and random hexamers. A synthetic immune receptor repertoire was used to measure amplification bias, and any remaining bias was corrected computationally. The authors processed their data as follows. Raw reads were preprocessed for error removal, and CDR3 was defined according to IMGT conventions as running from the conserved cysteine to phenylalanine. Clonality was computed by normalizing Shannon entropy by log2 of the number of productive unique TCRs and subtracting the result from 1. Whether each scalp clone was CD4 or CD8 was inferred by checking scalp TCRbeta sequences against the CD4 and CD8 repertoires from sorted blood. In TCRdb, the immuneACCESS table is reduced to in-frame sequences with V and J assigned. These tables do not hold every clone; where another copy was compared, an unresolved V gene accounts for under half, and the others remain unexplained. For V, J and clone size, that table is used; D and trimming come from the DNA. This sample holds 150,000 to 200,000 clones; approximately 65% were observed only once. Jointly, the top ten make up approximately 0.91% of the sample.

The sequence was collected from a human donor with alopecia areata. This receptor chain uses TRBV30 and TRBJ2-7; no D segment can be confidently identified. The source material was CD4+ T cells sorted from blood, sampled at week 4, from a patient treated with tofacitinib. The base sequence is TGTGCCTGGAGTCGAATCCTCGGGTGGGGCTACGAGCAGTACTTC. This translates into CAWSRILGWGYEQYF.